One T cell receptor beta chain is described in this entry. Its antigen is currently unknown. The data were obtained in a study of shared clonotypes between healthy human individuals. Findings of the study overall: Rarefaction indicated that sorted-subset sequencing remained incomplete although depth was large.

The CDR3 is made up of 14 amino acids. Trimming left V 4 bases short and J 5 bases short, with 15 bases between. Germline V gene lookup returns CDR1 MDHEN and CDR2 SYDVKM. Caucasian adults residing in Nashville, Tennessee made up all the donors. Division of CD4+ cells produced a CD45RA+ naive subset and a CD45RA-negative memory subset. In the original analysis: Filtering of immunoSEQ junctional sequences could not match full-length read filtering. The assay was immunoSEQ multiplex PCR, and TCRdb's table has in-frame clones only and misses some. V and J calls and clone size come straight from that table; D and trimming were deduced from the DNA. The sample holds 2 million to 2.5 million clones, about nine tenths seen once.

This TCR derives from a man aged 18 to 35 in good health. Some clones in this sample may be carry-over from other donors' samples. Sequenced sample: naive CD4+ T cells from PBMCs. Subset here: CD45RA+ positively selected. The rearrangement uses TRBV28 and TRBJ2-7; D is unclear. The CDR3 protein is CASSSPSRRNEQYF. The CDR3 coding sequence is TGTGCCAGCAGTTCCCCCTCCCGCAGGAACGAGCAGTACTTC.